The following is a T cell receptor (beta chain) sequence with its context. What it recognizes is unknown. This record belongs to a study of T cell responses to AZD1222 COVID-19 vaccine. The CDR3 is 14 residues long. CDR1 and CDR2 from the germline V gene are LNHDA and SQIVND (reference sequence). The V gene lost 2 bases and the J gene lost 1 base, with 8 bases spanning the gap. Broader study findings: Unmutated variant regions are reportedly the target of nearly half of TCRs that are spike-specific. The CD4 TCRs associated with vaccination extended across spike and predominated at 160-218 and 743-854.

The data were produced by immunoSEQ multiplex PCR, yet TCRdb's version contains in-frame clones alone and is incomplete. The data hold 150,000 to 200,000 clones, with around 90% observed a single time. The sequence derives from an adult who received the AZD1222 COVID-19 vaccine. The sample in question was peripheral blood, obtained 28 days after the second AZD1222 dose. The J gene is TRBJ1-1, the V gene TRBV19; unclear D gene. In nucleotides, the CDR3 is TGTGCCAGTAGTATAAGACATAAGAACACTGAAGCTTTCTTT. Encoded protein: CASSIRHKNTEAFF.